The text below deals with one T cell receptor beta chain. Antigen: not known. These data belong to a study of CD8+ T cells in alopecia areata. Findings and limits, study-wide: Sequenced scalp T cells also include alphabeta T cells resident in normal skin.

The treatment here: oral pan-JAK inhibitor, 5-10 mg twice daily. The authors extracted RNA and reverse transcribed it into cDNA as the sequencing template. Generated by immunoSEQ multiplex PCR, the TCRdb table keeps only in-frame clones and is missing some. The table has 150,000 to 200,000 clones, about 65% seen once. Sample: CD4+ T cells sorted from blood, taken between weeks 47 and 50, from a patient treated with tofacitinib. This clonotype was sampled from a human donor with alopecia areata.

The CDR3 reads CAWGGGDNSPLHF. CDR3 nucleotide sequence: TGTGCCTGGGGCGGGGGTGACAATTCACCCCTCCACTTT. The rearrangement joins TRBV30 to TRBJ1-6; weak D call: TRBD1 (5 bases). Germline-derived CDR1 and CDR2 are GTSNPN and SVGIG (reference sequence). The ends were cut back, 5 bases at V and 7 bases at J, with 12 bases in the middle. There are 13 residues in the CDR3.